One and the same sample provided the 5 T cell receptor beta chains below, sequenced in a study of STAT3 mutations in large granular lymphocyte leukemia. Study-wide points: At least one immunodominant TCR beta clonotype appeared in every T-cell large granular lymphocyte leukemia patient.

Which antigens these TCRs recognize remains unknown. Generated by immunoSEQ multiplex PCR, the TCRdb table keeps only in-frame clones and is missing some. Of 3,400 or so clones in the sample, roughly 74% were seen once. What was sequenced was peripheral blood mononuclear cells. The origin of the receptors is a man in his fifties or sixties with T-cell large granular lymphocyte leukemia. Some clones in this sample may be carry-over from other donors' samples.

V is TRBV29-1 and J is TRBJ2-7, with 11 bases that match TRBD2. Germline CDR1 and CDR2: SQVTM and ANQGSEA. This CDR3 is 13 amino acids long. V lost 6 bases, J lost 5 bases, and 6 bases stayed unmatched. CDR3 in DNA: TGCAGCGTCGCCGAACTAGCGGGAGACGAGCAGTACTTC. Its translation: CSVAELAGDEQYF.

V is TRBV7-9 and J is TRBJ1-4, with 7 positions matching TRBD1. The ends lost 0 bases at V and 7 bases at J; junction bases unmatched: 8. The germline V gene encodes CDR1 SEHNR and CDR2 FQNEAQ (reference sequence). This CDR3 comprises 16 residues. Here the CDR3 reads CASSLAIRGHGEKLFF. CDR3 coding DNA: TGTGCCAGCAGCTTAGCGATTAGGGGGCACGGTGAAAAACTGTTTTTT.

The chain couples TRBV7-2 to TRBJ2-5, with D possibly TRBD2 on 6 matching bases. Germline V gene data show CDR1 as SGHTA and CDR2 as FQGNSA. The CDR3 has 17 amino acids. V gave up 1 base and J gave up 0 bases, with 15 bases separating them. CDR3 bases: TGTGCCAGCAGCTTAGTACCGACCCGGACTAACCAAGAGACCCAGTACTTC. Translation gives CASSLVPTRTNQETQYF.

The chain combines TRBV5-4 with TRBJ1-5; the D gene is possibly TRBD1 (5 bases). Germline V CDR1 and CDR2: SGHNT, YYREEE (reference sequence). V gave up 4 bases and J gave up 1 base, with 9 bases separating them. The CDR3 is 14 amino acids. The CDR3 DNA reads as TGTGCCAGCAGCATACAGGCGAGCAATCAGCCCCAGCATTTT. Protein product: CASSIQASNQPQHF. The full variable domain, completed using reference TRBV5-4 and TRBJ1-5, is ETGVTQSPTHLIKTRGQQVTLRCSSQSGHNTVSWYQQALGQGPQFIFQYYREEENGRGNFPPRFSGLQFPNYSSELNVNALELDDSALYLCASSIQASNQPQHFGDGTRLSIL.

The chain combines TRBV7-9 with TRBJ2-7; D remains ambiguous. The germline V and J ends were trimmed by 1 base and 6 bases, with 10 bases remaining between them. The CDR3 runs to 13 residues. Germline loops: CDR1 SEHNR, CDR2 FQNEAQ (reference sequence). For the CDR3, the DNA is TGTGCCAGCAGCTTAGAGGGTCCGAGCGAGCAGTACTTC. Its translation is CASSLEGPSEQYF.